The present entry profiles one TCR beta chain with its context. Its specificity is not known. CDR1 is SGDLS and CDR2 is YYNGEE in the germline V gene. Germline trimming cut 3 bases from V and 7 bases from J; bases unmatched to any gene: 3. CDR3 length: 12 residues. The data were obtained in a study of a mutant IDH1 vaccine in newly diagnosed glioma. TCRdb keeps only in-frame clones here, not all; method: immunoSEQ multiplex PCR. The sample includes about 54,000 clones, around 80% of them seen just once. Time point given: week 35, safety follow-up. What each vaccine dose contained was 300 ug of mutant IDH1 20-mer peptide, accompanied by topical imiquimod.

The sample here was PBMCs, taken from a glioma patient whose treatment included an IDH1 peptide vaccine. The chain has TRBV9 and TRBJ1-1; 7 bases fit TRBD1. This receptor was taken from a woman aged 18 to 35 with glioma. CDR3 residues: CASSGDSFEAFF. In DNA form, the CDR3 reads TGTGCCAGCAGCGGGGACAGCTTTGAAGCTTTCTTT.